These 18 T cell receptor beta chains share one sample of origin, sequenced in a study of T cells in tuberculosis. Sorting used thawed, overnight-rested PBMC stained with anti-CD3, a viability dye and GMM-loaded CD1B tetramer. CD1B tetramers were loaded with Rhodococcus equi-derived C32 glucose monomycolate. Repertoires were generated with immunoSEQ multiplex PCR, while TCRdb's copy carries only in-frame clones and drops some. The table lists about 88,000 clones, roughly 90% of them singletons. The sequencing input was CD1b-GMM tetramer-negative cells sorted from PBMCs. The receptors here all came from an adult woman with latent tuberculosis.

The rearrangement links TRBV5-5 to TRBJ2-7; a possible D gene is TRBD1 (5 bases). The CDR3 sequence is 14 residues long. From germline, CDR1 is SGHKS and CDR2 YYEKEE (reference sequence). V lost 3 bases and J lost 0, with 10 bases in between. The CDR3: CASSSKGISYEQYF. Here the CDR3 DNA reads TGTGCCAGCAGCTCTAAGGGGATCTCCTACGAGCAGTACTTC. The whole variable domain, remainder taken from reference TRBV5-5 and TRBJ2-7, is DAGVTQSPTHLIKTRGQQVTLRCSPISGHKSVSWYQQVLGQGPQFIFQYYEKEERGRGNFPDRFSARQFPNYSSELNVNALLLGDSALYLCASSSKGISYEQYFGPGTRLTVT.

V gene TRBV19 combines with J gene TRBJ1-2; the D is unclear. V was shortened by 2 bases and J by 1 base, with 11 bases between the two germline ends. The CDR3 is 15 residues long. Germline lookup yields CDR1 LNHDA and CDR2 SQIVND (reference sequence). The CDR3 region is CASSISPSVNYGYTF. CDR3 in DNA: TGTGCCAGTAGTATATCCCCCTCGGTTAACTATGGCTACACCTTC.

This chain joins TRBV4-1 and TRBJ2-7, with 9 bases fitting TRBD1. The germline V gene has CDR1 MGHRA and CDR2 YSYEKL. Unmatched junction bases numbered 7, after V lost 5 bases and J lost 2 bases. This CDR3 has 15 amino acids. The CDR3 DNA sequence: TGCGCCAGCAGCACCCAGGGACAGGGACCCTACGAGCAGTACTTC. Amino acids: CASSTQGQGPYEQYF.

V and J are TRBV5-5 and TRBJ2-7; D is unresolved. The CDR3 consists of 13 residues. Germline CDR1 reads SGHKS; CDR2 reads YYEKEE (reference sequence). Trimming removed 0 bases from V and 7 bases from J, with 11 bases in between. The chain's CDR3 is CASSLASGWEQYF. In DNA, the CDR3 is TGTGCCAGCAGCTTGGCGTCCGGTTGGGAGCAGTACTTC.

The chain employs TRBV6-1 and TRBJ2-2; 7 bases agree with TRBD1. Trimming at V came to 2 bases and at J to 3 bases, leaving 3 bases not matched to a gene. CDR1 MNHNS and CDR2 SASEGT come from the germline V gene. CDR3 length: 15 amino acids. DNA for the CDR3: TGTGCCAGCAGTGAATACAGGGGAGACACCGGGGAGCTGTTTTTT. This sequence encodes CASSEYRGDTGELFF.

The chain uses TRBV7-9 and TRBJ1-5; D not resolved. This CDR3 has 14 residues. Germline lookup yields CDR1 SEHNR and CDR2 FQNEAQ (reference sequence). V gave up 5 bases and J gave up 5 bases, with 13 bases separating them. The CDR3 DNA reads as TGTGCCAGCAGCCCTACAGCTCCTGATCAGCCCCAGCATTTT. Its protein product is CASSPTAPDQPQHF.

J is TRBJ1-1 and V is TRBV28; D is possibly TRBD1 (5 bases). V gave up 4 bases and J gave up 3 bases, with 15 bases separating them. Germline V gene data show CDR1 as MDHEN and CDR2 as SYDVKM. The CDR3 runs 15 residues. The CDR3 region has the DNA TGTGCCAGCAGTTCCCTGCGGGGGAGGTACACTGAAGCTTTCTTT. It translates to CASSSLRGRYTEAFF.

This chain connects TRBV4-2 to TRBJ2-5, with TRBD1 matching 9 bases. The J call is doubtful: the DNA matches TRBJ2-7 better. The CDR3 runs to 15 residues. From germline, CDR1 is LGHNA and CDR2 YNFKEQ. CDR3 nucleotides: TGTGCCAGCAGCCAAGTGGGACAGGGAGACTACGAGCAGTACTTC. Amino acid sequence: CASSQVGQGDYEQYF.

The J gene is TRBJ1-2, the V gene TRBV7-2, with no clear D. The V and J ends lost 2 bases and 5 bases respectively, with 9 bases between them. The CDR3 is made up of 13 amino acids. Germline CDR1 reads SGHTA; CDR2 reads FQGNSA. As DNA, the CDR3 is TGTGCCAGCAGCTTAAAAAGCATATATGGCTACACCTTC. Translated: CASSLKSIYGYTF.

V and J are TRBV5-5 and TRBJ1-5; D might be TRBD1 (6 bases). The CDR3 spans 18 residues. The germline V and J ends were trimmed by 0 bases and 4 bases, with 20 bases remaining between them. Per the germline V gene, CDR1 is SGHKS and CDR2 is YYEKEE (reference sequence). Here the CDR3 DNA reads TGTGCCAGCAGCTTGGGGGCTTGGGGGGGCGTCACGAATCAGCCCCAGCATTTT. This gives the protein CASSLGAWGGVTNQPQHF.

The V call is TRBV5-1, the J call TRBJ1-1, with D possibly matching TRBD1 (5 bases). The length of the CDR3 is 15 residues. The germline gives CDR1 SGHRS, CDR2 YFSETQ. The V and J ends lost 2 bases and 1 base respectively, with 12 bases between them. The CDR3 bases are TGCGCCAGCAGCTTTCGGGGGGAGCGGAACACTGAAGCTTTCTTT. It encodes CASSFRGERNTEAFF.

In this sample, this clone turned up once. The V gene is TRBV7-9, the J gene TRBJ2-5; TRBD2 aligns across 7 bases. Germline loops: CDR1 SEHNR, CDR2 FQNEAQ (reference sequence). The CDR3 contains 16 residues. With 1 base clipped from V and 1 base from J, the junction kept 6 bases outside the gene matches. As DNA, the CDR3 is TGTGCCAGCAGCTTAGAGCCTAGCGGTTTCCAAGAGACCCAGTACTTC. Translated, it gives CASSLEPSGFQETQYF. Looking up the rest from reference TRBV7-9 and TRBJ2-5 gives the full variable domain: DTGVSQNPRHKITKRGQNVTFRCDPISEHNRLYWYRQTLGQGPEFLTYFQNEAQLEKSRLLSDRFSAERPKGSFSTLEIQRTEQGDSAMYLCASSLEPSGFQETQYFGPGTRLLVL.

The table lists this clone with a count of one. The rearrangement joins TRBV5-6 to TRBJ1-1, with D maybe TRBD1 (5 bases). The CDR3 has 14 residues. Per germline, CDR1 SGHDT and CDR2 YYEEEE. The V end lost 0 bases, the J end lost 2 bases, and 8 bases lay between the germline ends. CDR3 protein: CASSLVGTNTEAFF. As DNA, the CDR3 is TGTGCCAGCAGCTTGGTAGGGACTAACACTGAAGCTTTCTTT. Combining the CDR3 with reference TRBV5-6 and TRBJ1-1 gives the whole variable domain DAGVTQSPTHLIKTRGQQVTLRCSPKSGHDTVSWYQQALGQGPQFIFQYYEEEERQRGNFPDRFSGHQFPNYSSELNVNALLLGDSALYLCASSLVGTNTEAFFGQGTRLTVV.

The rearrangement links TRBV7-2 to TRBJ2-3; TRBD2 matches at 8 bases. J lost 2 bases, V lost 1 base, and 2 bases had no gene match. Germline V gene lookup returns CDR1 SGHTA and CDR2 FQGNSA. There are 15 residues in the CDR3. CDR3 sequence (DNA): TGTGCCAGCAGCTTAGAGGGACTAGACACAGATACGCAGTATTTT. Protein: CASSLEGLDTDTQYF.

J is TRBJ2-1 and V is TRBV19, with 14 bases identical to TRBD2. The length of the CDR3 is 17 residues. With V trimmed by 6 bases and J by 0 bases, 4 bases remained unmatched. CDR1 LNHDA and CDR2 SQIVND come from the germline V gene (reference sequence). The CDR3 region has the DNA TGTGCCAGTAGGGGACTAGCGGGGGCCCGCTCCTACAATGAGCAGTTCTTC. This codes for CASRGLAGARSYNEQFF.

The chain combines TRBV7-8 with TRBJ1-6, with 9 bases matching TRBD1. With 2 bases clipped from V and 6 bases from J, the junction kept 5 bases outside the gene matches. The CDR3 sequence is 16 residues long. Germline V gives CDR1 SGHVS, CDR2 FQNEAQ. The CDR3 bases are TGTGCCAGCAGCTTATCACAGGGGGCACGTAATTCACCCCTCCACTTT. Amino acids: CASSLSQGARNSPLHF.

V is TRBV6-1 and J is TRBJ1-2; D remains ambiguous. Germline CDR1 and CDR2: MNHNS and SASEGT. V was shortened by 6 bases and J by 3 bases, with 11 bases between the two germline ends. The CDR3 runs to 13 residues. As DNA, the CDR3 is TGTGCCAGCAGGCTAAAAATCCACTATGGCTACACCTTC. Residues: CASRLKIHYGYTF.

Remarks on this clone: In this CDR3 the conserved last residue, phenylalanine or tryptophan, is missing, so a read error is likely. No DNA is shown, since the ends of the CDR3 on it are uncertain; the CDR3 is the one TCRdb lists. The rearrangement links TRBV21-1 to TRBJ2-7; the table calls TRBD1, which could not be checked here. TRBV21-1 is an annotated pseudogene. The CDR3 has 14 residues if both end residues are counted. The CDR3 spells CASSKGQTSYEQYA.